This TCR beta chain is from a study of T cell repertoires in cytomegalovirus infection. Findings of the study overall: Predominance within the ex vivo response was attributable to HLA-C-restricted CMV-specific TCR beta clonotypes.

Regarding this clonotype: No antigen is known for it.

TCRdb redid the calling of the reads with MiXCR, one entry per CDR3 protein. The data show some 350,000 distinct CDR3 sequences, roughly 29% seen once. The specimen was cultured PBMCs, collected from culture after CMV antigen stimulation. This receptor was identified in a human donor in good health (CMV status not recorded). Some clones in this sample may be carry-over from other donors' samples.

The CDR3 loop is CASSELEGAAGYTF. In nucleotides, the CDR3 is TGTGCCAGCAGTGAATTGGAGGGGGCGGCTGGCTACACCTTC. The V gene is TRBV25-1, the J gene TRBJ1-2; TRBD1 matches at 7 bases. This CDR3 spans 14 amino acids. Germline V lookup: CDR1 MGHDK, CDR2 SYGVNS. V dropped 1 base and J dropped 7; count of bases not matched to a gene: 6.